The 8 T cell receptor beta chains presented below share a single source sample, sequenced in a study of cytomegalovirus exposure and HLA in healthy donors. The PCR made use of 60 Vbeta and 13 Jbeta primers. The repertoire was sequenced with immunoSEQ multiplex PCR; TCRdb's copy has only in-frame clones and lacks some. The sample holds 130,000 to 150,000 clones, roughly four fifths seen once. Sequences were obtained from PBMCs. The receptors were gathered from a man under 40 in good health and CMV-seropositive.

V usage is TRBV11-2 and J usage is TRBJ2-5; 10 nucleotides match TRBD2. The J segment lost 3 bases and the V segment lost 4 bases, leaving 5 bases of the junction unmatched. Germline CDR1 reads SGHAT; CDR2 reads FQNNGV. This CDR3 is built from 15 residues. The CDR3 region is CASSSGTSAKETQYF. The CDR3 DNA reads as TGTGCCAGCAGCTCCGGGACTAGCGCTAAAGAGACCCAGTACTTC.

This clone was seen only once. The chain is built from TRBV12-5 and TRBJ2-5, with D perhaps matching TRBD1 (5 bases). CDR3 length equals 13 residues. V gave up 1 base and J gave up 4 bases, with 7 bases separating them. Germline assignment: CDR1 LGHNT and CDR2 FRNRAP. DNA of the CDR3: TGTGCTAGTGGTTTGGGCAGGGTAGAGACCCAGTACTTC. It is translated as CASGLGRVETQYF. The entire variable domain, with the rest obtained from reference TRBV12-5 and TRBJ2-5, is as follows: DARVTQTPRHKVTEMGQEVTMRCQPILGHNTVFWYRQTMMQGLELLAYFRNRAPLDDSGMPKDRFSAEMPDATLATLKIQPSEPRDSAVYFCASGLGRVETQYFGPGTRLLVL.

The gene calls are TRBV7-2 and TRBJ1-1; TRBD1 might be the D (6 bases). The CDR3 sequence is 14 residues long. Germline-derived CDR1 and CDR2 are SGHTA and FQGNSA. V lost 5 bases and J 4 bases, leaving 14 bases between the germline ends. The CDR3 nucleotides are TGTGCCAGCAGCCCGACAGGTTTTGGCACTGAAGCTTTCTTT. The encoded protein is CASSPTGFGTEAFF.

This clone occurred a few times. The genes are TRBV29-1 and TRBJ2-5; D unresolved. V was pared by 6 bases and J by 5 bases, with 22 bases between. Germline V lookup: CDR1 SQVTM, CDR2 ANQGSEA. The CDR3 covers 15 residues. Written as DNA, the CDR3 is TGCAGCGTGGAACCGGGTCATAAAACGGTGGAGACCCAGTACTTC. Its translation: CSVEPGHKTVETQYF. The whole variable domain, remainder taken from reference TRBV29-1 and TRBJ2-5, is SAVISQKPSRDICQRGTSLTIQCQVDSQVTMMFWYRQQPGQSLTLIATANQGSEATYESGFVIDKFPISRPNLTFSTLTVSNMSPEDSSIYLCSVEPGHKTVETQYFGPGTRLLVL.

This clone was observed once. The CDR3 DNA reads TGTGCCACCACCGACAGGAACCATCAGCCCCAGCATTTT. Translated: CATTDRNHQPQHF. The chain employs TRBV15 and TRBJ1-5; possibly TRBD1 for D (6 bases). The length of the CDR3 is 13 residues. Trimming cost V 7 bases and J 5 bases, with 12 bases left between them. The germline gives CDR1 LNHNV, CDR2 YYDKDF (reference sequence). Based on the CDR3 plus reference TRBV15 and TRBJ1-5, the full variable domain is DAMVIQNPRYQVTQFGKPVTLSCSQTLNHNVMYWYQQKSSQAPKLLFHYYDKDFNNEADTPDNFQSRRPNTSFCFLDIRSPGLGDTAMYLCATTDRNHQPQHFGDGTRLSIL.

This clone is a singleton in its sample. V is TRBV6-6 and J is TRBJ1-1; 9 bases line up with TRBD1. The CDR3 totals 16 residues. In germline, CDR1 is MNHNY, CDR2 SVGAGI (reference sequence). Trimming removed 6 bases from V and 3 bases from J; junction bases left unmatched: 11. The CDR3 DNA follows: TGTGCCAGCAGCACCAAGGGACAGGGTCTTGACACTGAAGCTTTCTTT. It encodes CASSTKGQGLDTEAFF.

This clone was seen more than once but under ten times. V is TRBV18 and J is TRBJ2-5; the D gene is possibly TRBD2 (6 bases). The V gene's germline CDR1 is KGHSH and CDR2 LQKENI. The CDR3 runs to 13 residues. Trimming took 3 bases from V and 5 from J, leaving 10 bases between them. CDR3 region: CASSPHREETQYF. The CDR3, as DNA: TGTGCCAGCTCACCCCACCGGGAGGAGACCCAGTACTTC.

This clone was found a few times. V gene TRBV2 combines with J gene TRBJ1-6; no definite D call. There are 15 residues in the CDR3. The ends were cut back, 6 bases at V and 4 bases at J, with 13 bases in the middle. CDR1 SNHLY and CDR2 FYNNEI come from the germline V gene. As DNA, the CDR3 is TGTGCCAGCAGGGCCCAGAAACATTATAATTCACCCCTCCACTTT. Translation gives CASRAQKHYNSPLHF.